The clone carrying this T cell receptor (beta chain) was found a few times. The sample originates from a study of blood T cell repertoires in COVID-19. V lost 4 bases and J 5 bases, leaving 14 bases between the germline ends. Germline V gene lookup returns CDR1 MDHEN and CDR2 SYDVKM. This CDR3 has 14 amino acids. Assay: immunoSEQ multiplex PCR; the TCRdb copy retains only in-frame clones and omits some. The data contain about 180,000 clones, approximately 88% of them singletons. The V gene is TRBV28, the J gene TRBJ2-5, with a possible D match to TRBD1 (6 bases). The sequence came from a middle-aged woman with COVID-19, enrolled during active disease. Material for sequencing was peripheral blood. CDR3: CASSWDIQGETQYF. Here the CDR3 DNA reads TGTGCCAGCAGTTGGGACATTCAGGGGGAGACCCAGTACTTC.